The rows below give T cell receptor beta chains drawn from one sample of a study of PD-L1 blockade in urothelial cancer. The repertoire was sequenced with immunoSEQ multiplex PCR; TCRdb's copy has only in-frame clones and lacks some. The sample includes 25,000 to 35,000 clones, about 80% of them seen just once. The sample here was PBMCs, taken around atezolizumab (anti-PD-L1) treatment. Receptors originate from a man between 65 and 85 years old with urothelial cancer. Both conserved end residues are part of each CDR3. The D gene is left open where the match is weak. Expanded clones get a size class; other rows say once, few or many, or leave the size out.

j_gene | d_gene | v_gene | abundance | CDR3aa | CDR3nt
TRBJ2-1 | TRBD2 | TRBV5-4 | NA | CASSSKQRGYNEQFF | TGTGCCAGCAGCTCCAAGCAGCGGGGCTACAATGAGCAGTTCTTC
TRBJ1-2 | TRBD1 | TRBV19 | NA | CASTLDRVDGYTF | TGTGCCAGTACCCTGGACAGGGTTGATGGCTACACCTTC
TRBJ1-4 | NA | TRBV11-2 | NA | CASSSRSRGLNEKLFF | TGTGCCAGCAGCTCCCGAAGCAGGGGCCTAAATGAAAAACTGTTTTTT
TRBJ2-1 | TRBD1 | TRBV4-1 | few | CASSRRQGDYNEQFF | TGCGCCAGCAGCCGGAGACAGGGGGACTACAATGAGCAGTTCTTC
TRBJ2-7 | TRBD2 | TRBV11-3 | NA | CASSPRPGTSGSSYEQYF | TGTGCCAGCAGCCCCCGCCCCGGGACTAGCGGGAGTTCCTACGAGCAGTACTTC
TRBJ2-7 | TRBD2 | TRBV6-1 | NA | CATRGEGIINEQYF | TGTGCCACCCGAGGGGAGGGGATAATAAACGAGCAGTACTTC
TRBJ2-1 | NA | TRBV20-1 | NA | CSARTDNEQFF | TGCAGTGCTCGGACAGACAATGAGCAGTTCTTC
TRBJ2-2 | NA | TRBV5-8 | NA | CASRRRGGTGELFF | TGTGCCAGCAGGCGGCGGGGAGGCACCGGGGAGCTGTTTTTT
TRBJ1-3 | NA | TRBV18 | few | CASSPTGRNSGNTIYF | TGTGCCAGCTCACCTACAGGGAGAAACTCTGGAAACACCATATATTTT
TRBJ1-2 | NA | TRBV7-2 | few | CASSLTPTGGYTF | TGTGCCAGCAGCTTAACACCAACGGGGGGCTACACCTTC